This TCR beta chain was recovered during a study of response to subunit inactivated influenza vaccine. Points from the study as a whole: New T cells are recruited in small numbers by each seasonal influenza vaccination, according to the authors' suggestion.

TCRdb re-analysed the RT-PCR reads in MiXCR, keeping a single row per CDR3 protein. The sample yields 300,000 to 350,000 distinct CDR3 sequences, roughly a fifth seen once. This clonotype was picked up many times. What it recognizes is unknown. Germline CDR1 is SGDLS and CDR2 is YYNGEE. CDR3 length equals 16 residues. Deletions cut 0 bases from V and 6 bases from J, with 16 bases between. V gene TRBV9 combines with J gene TRBJ2-1, with D perhaps assigned TRBD1 or TRBD2 (6 bases each). The starting material was PBMCs from blood, obtained roughly 20 months after vaccination. The TCR comes from a man aged 50 to 69 who received an inactivated influenza vaccine. The CDR3 region has the DNA TGTGCCAGCAGCGTAGATTACGGGGGCACGGGCAATGAGCAGTTCTTC. Residues: CASSVDYGGTGNEQFF.